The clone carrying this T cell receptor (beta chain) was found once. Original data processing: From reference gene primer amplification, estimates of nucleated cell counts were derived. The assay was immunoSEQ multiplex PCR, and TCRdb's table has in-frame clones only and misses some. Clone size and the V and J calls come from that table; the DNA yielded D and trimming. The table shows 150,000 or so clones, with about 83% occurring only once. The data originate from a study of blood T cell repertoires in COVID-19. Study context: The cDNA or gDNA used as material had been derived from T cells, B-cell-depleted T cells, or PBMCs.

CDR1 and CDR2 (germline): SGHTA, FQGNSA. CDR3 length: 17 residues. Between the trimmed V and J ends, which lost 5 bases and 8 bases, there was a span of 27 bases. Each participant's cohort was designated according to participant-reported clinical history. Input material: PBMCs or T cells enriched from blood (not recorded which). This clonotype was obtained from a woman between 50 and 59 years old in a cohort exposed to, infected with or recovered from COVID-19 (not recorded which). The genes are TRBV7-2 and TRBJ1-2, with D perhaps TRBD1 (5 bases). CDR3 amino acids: CASSTRRRGNPLSGYTF. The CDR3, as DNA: TGTGCCAGCAGCACCCGGAGGCGGGGCAACCCCCTATCGGGCTACACCTTC. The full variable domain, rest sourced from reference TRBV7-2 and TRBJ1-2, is GAGVSQSPSNKVTEKGKDVELRCDPISGHTALYWYRQSLGQGLEFLIYFQGNSAPDKSGLPSDRFSAERTGGSVSTLTIQRTQQEDSAVYLCASSTRRRGNPLSGYTFGSGTRLTVV.